These T cell receptor beta chains were read from a single sample in a study of control samples from healthy donors and cancer patients. The repertoire was sequenced with immunoSEQ multiplex PCR; TCRdb's copy has only in-frame clones and lacks some. This sample yields 75,000 to 90,000 clones, of which 85% are seen a single time; around 2.1% belongs to the top ten. Material: blood. The receptors shown here come from a woman in her thirties or forties in good health. The CDR3 runs from the conserved cysteine through the conserved F or W. A D gene is named only where the DNA matches it firmly.

d_call: NA
v_call: TRBV16
j_call: TRBJ1-5
cdr3_aa: CASSQSGALGLPQHF
cdr3_nt: TGTGCCAGCAGCCAATCCGGGGCACTGGGTCTGCCCCAGCATTTT

d_call: NA
v_call: TRBV9
j_call: TRBJ1-5
cdr3_aa: CASSVGALDGNQPQHF
cdr3_nt: TGTGCCAGCAGCGTAGGAGCCTTAGACGGCAATCAGCCCCAGCATTTT

d_call: NA
v_call: TRBV6-4
j_call: TRBJ2-7
cdr3_aa: CASSDKTAPRQCSYEQYF
cdr3_nt: TGTGCCAGCAGTGACAAGACTGCGCCCCGTCAGTGCTCCTACGAGCAGTACTTC

d_call: NA
v_call: TRBV6-5
j_call: TRBJ1-1
cdr3_aa: CASSLTMNTEAFF
cdr3_nt: TGTGCCAGCAGTCTGACAATGAACACTGAAGCTTTCTTT

d_call: NA
v_call: TRBV4-3
j_call: TRBJ2-2
cdr3_aa: CASSQHREGRNTGELFF
cdr3_nt: TGCGCCAGCAGCCAACACCGCGAGGGGCGAAACACCGGGGAGCTGTTTTTT

d_call: NA
v_call: TRBV30
j_call: TRBJ1-6
cdr3_aa: CAWSEDRPSPLHF
cdr3_nt: TGTGCCTGGAGTGAGGACAGACCATCACCCCTCCACTTT

d_call: TRBD2
v_call: TRBV7-3
j_call: TRBJ2-2
cdr3_aa: CASSLRAGGANTGELFF
cdr3_nt: TGTGCCAGCAGCTTAAGAGCCGGGGGGGCGAACACCGGGGAGCTGTTTTTT

d_call: NA
v_call: TRBV13
j_call: TRBJ1-5
cdr3_aa: CASSIRGSPNEPQHF
cdr3_nt: TGTGCCAGCAGCATACGGGGCAGCCCCAATGAGCCCCAGCATTTT

d_call: NA
v_call: TRBV4-3
j_call: TRBJ1-1
cdr3_aa: CASSQDGVGTEAFF
cdr3_nt: TGCGCCAGCAGCCAAGACGGGGTTGGCACTGAAGCTTTCTTT

d_call: NA
v_call: TRBV7-2
j_call: TRBJ1-6
cdr3_aa: CASSFLPGHLSPLHF
cdr3_nt: TGTGCCAGCAGCTTCCTTCCGGGACACCTCTCACCCCTCCACTTT